Shown below are 2 T cell receptor beta chains from a single sample sequenced in a study of cytomegalovirus exposure and HLA in healthy donors. PCR employed 60 Vbeta and 13 Jbeta primers. Libraries were prepared by immunoSEQ multiplex PCR; TCRdb keeps only in-frame clonotypes and omits some of them. This sample has approximately 69,000 clones, with about three quarters found just once. The sequencing input was PBMCs. These receptor sequences come from a man aged 18 to 29 in good health and CMV-seronegative.

V and J are TRBV19 and TRBJ1-5; D possibly corresponds to TRBD1 (5 bases). Per the germline V gene, CDR1 is LNHDA and CDR2 is SQIVND (reference sequence). Trimming removed 6 bases from V and 3 bases from J, with 12 bases in between. The CDR3 totals 14 residues. In DNA, the CDR3 is TGTGCCAGTAGGAAAAACAGGTCCAATCAGCCCCAGCATTTT. Its protein product is CASRKNRSNQPQHF. Combining the CDR3 with reference TRBV19 and TRBJ1-5 gives the whole variable domain DGGITQSPKYLFRKEGQNVTLSCEQNLNHDAMYWYRQDPGQGLRLIYYSQIVNDFQKGDIAEGYSVSREKKESFPLTVTSAQKNPTAFYLCASRKNRSNQPQHFGDGTRLSIL.

In DNA, the CDR3 is TGTGCCAGCAGTGACGAGTTCCCATCGAACACCGGGGAGCTGTTTTTT. This encodes CASSDEFPSNTGELFF. This chain connects TRBV6-1 to TRBJ2-2; D is unresolved. The germline gives CDR1 MNHNS, CDR2 SASEGT. The CDR3 runs 16 residues. V shed 3 bases and J shed 0 bases, with 11 bases lying between them.